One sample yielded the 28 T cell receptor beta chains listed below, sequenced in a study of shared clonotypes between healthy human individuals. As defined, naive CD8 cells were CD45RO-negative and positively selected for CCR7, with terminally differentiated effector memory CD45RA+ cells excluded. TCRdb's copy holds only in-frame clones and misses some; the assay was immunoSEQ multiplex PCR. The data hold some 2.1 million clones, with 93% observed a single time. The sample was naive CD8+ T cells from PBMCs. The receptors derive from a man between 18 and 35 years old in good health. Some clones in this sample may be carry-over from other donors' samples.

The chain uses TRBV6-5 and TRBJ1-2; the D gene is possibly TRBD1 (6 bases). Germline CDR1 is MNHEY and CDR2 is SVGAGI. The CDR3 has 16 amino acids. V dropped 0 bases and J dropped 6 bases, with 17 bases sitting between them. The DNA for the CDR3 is TGTGCCAGCAGTTACTCGGGGGCCCTAATAGGGGATGGCTACACCTTC. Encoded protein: CASSYSGALIGDGYTF.

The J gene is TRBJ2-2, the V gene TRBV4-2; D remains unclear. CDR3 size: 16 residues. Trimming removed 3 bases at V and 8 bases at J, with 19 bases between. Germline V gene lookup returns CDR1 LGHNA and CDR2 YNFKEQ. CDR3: CASSQASLLVGGELFF. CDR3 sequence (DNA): TGTGCCAGCAGCCAGGCTTCCCTACTCGTCGGGGGGGAGCTGTTTTTT.

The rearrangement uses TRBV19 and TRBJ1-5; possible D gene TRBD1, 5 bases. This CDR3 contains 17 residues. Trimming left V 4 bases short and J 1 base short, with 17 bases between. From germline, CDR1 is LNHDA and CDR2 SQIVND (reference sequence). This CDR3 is CASSTFGGRASNQPQHF. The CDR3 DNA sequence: TGTGCCAGTAGTACGTTTGGGGGGAGGGCAAGCAATCAGCCCCAGCATTTT.

The CDR3 here is CASKDISYEQYF. The DNA of the CDR3 is TGTGCCAGCAAGGACATATCCTACGAGCAGTACTTC. The V and J genes are TRBV28 and TRBJ2-7; a weak D match, TRBD1 (5 bases). CDR1 and CDR2 from the germline V gene are MDHEN and SYDVKM. V lost 7 bases, J lost 1 base, and 8 bases lay in between. The CDR3 runs 12 residues.

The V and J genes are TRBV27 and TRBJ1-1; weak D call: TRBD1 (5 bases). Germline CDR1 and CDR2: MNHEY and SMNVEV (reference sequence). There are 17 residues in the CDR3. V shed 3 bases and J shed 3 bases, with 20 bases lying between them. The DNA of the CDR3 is TGTGCCAGCAGTTTTAAGGGGAGAGGTTTGGTTGACACTGAAGCTTTCTTT. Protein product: CASSFKGRGLVDTEAFF.

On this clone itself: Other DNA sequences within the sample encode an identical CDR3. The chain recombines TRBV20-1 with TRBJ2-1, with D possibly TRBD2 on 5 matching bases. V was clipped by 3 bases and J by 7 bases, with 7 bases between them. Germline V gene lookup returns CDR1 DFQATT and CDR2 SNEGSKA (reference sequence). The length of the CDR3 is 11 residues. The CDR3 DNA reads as TGCAGTGCTAGTGCGGGTAATGAGCAGTTCTTC. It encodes CSASAGNEQFF.

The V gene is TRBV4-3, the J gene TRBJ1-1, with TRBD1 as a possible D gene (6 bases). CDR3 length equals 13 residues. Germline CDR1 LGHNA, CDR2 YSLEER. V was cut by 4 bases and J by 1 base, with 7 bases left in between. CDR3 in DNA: TGCGCCAGCAGCCCGGGACAGAACACTGAAGCTTTCTTT. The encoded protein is CASSPGQNTEAFF.

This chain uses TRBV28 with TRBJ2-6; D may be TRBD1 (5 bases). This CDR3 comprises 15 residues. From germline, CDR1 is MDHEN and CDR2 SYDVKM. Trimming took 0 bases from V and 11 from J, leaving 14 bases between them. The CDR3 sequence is CASSLWTEPGDVLTF. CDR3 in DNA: TGTGCCAGCAGTTTATGGACAGAGCCCGGAGACGTCCTGACTTTC. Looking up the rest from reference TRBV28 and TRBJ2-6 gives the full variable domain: DVKVTQSSRYLVKRTGEKVFLECVQDMDHENMFWYRQDPGLGLRLIYFSYDVKMKEKGDIPEGYSVSREKKERFSLILESASTNQTSMYLCASSLWTEPGDVLTFGAGSRLTVL.

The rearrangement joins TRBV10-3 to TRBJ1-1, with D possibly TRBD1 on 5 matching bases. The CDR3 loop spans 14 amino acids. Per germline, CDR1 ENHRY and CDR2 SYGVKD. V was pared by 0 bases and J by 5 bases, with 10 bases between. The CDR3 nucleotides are TGTGCCATCAGTGAGTCCCAGGGAGTAACTGAAGCTTTCTTT. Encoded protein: CAISESQGVTEAFF.

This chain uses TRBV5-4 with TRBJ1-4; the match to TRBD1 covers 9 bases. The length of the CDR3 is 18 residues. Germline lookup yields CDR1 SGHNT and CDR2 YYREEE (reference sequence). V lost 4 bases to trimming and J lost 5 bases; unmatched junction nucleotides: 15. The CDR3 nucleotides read TGTGCCAGCAGCGGTACTGGACAGGGGCTCGCTTCCAATGAAAAACTGTTTTTT. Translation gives CASSGTGQGLASNEKLFF.

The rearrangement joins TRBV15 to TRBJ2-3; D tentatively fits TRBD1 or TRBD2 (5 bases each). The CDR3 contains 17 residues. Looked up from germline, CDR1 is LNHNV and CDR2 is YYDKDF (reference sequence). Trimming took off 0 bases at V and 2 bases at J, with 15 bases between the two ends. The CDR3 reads CATSREGLAGATDTQYF. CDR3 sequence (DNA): TGTGCCACCAGCAGAGAGGGGCTAGCTGGGGCCACAGATACGCAGTATTTT.

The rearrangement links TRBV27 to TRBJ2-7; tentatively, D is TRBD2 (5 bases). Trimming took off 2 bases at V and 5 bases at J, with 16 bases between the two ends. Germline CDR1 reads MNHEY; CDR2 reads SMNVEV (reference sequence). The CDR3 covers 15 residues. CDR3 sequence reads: CASSLVAGGTNEQYF. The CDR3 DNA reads TGTGCCAGCAGTTTAGTGGCCGGAGGAACCAACGAGCAGTACTTC.

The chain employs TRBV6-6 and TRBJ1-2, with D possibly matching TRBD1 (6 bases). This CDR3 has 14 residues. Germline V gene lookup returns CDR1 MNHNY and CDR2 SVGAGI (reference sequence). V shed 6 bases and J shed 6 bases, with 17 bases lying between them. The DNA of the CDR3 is TGTGCCAGCAGGCCCGTTTACTGGACAGATGGCTACACCTTC. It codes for CASRPVYWTDGYTF.

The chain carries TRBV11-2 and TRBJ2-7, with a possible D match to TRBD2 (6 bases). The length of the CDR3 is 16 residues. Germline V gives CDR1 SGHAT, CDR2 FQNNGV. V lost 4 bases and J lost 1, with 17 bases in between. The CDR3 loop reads CASSSPLAPRSYEQYF. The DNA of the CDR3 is TGTGCCAGCAGCTCCCCCCTAGCGCCGCGTTCCTACGAGCAGTACTTC.

CDR3 DNA: TGTGCCAGCAGTTTTAGAGAGGTTGGAGAGACCCAGTACTTC. Translated, it gives CASSFREVGETQYF. The chain uses TRBV28 and TRBJ2-5; D is ambiguous. Germline CDR1 MDHEN, CDR2 SYDVKM. Between the trimmed V and J ends, which lost 3 bases and 4 bases, there was a span of 12 bases. The CDR3 sequence is 14 residues long. Together with reference TRBV28 and TRBJ2-5, the CDR3 gives the full variable domain: DVKVTQSSRYLVKRTGEKVFLECVQDMDHENMFWYRQDPGLGLRLIYFSYDVKMKEKGDIPEGYSVSREKKERFSLILESASTNQTSMYLCASSFREVGETQYFGPGTRLLVL.

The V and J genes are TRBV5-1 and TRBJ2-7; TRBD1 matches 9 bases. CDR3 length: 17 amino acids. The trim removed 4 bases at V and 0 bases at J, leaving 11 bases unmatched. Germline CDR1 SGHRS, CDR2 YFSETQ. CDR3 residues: CASSPLRGDRDSYEQYF. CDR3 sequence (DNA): TGCGCCAGCAGCCCTCTCAGAGGGGACAGGGACTCCTACGAGCAGTACTTC.

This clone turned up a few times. The CDR3 spells CASSPIPTGELFF. In nucleotides, the CDR3 is TGTGCCAGCAGCCCCATCCCCACCGGGGAGCTGTTTTTT. The chain combines TRBV7-3 with TRBJ2-2; D unresolved. The CDR3 runs to 13 residues. CDR1 is SGHTA, CDR2 FQGTGA, per germline. Trimming shortened V by 5 bases and J by 4 bases, and 8 bases separated the two germline ends.

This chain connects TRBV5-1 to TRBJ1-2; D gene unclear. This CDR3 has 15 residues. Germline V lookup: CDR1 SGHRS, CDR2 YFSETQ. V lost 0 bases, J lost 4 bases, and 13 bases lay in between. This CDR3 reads CASSLGDSTFYGYTF. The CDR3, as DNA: TGCGCCAGCAGCTTGGGGGATTCTACATTCTATGGCTACACCTTC.

CDR3 amino acids: CARIDITFGAQYF. DNA for the CDR3: TGTGCCAGGATAGACATAACTTTTGGGGCCCAGTACTTC. The gene calls are TRBV28 and TRBJ2-5; D ambiguous. The CDR3 sequence is 13 residues long. The germline V and J ends were trimmed by 9 bases and 9 bases, with 20 bases remaining between them. The germline V gene has CDR1 MDHEN and CDR2 SYDVKM.

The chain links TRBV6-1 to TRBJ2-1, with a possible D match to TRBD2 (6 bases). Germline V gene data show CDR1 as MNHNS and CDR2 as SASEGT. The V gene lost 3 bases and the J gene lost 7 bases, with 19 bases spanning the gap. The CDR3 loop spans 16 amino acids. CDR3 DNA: TGTGCCAGCAGTGACCTCAGCGGGTCAAGTTTAAATGAGCAGTTCTTC. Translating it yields CASSDLSGSSLNEQFF.

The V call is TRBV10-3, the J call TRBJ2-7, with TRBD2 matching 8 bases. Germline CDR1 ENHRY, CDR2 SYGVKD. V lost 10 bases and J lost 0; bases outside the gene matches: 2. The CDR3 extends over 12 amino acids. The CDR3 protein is CASSGSSYEQYF. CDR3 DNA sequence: TGTGCCAGCAGCGGGAGCTCCTACGAGCAGTACTTC.

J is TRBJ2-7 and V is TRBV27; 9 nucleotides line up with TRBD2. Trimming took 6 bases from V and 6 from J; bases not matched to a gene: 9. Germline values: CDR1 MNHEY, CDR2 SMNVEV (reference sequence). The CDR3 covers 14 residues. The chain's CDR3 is CASSLAGDRFEQYF. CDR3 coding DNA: TGTGCCAGCAGCTTAGCGGGAGATCGGTTCGAGCAGTACTTC.

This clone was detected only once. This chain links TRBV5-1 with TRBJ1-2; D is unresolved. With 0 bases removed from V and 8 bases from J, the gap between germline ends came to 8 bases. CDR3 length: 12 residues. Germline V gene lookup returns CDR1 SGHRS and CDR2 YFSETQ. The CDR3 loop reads CASSLGDLGYTF. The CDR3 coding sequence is TGCGCCAGCAGCTTGGGGGATCTGGGCTACACCTTC. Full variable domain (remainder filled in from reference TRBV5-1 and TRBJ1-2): KAGVTQTPRYLIKTRGQQVTLSCSPISGHRSVSWYQQTPGQGLQFLFEYFSETQRNKGNFPGRFSGRQFSNSRSEMNVSTLELGDSALYLCASSLGDLGYTFGSGTRLTVV.

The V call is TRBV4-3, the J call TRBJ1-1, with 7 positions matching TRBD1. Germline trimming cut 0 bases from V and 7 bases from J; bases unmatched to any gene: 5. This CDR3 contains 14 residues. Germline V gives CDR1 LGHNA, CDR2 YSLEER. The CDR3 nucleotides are TGCGCCAGCAGCCAAGATTTAGGGGGCGGTGAAGCTTTCTTT. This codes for CASSQDLGGGEAFF.

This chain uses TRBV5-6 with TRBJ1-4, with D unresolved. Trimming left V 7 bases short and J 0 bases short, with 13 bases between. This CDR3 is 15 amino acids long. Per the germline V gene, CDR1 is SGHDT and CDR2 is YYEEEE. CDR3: CASGESHTTNEKLFF. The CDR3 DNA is TGTGCCAGCGGAGAGAGTCATACAACTAATGAAAAACTGTTTTTT.

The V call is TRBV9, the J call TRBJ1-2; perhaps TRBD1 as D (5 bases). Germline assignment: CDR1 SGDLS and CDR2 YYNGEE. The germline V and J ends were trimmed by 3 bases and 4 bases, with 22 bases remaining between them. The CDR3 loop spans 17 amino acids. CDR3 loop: CASSDRQPSFGPYGYTF. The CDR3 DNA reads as TGTGCCAGCAGCGACCGACAGCCGAGCTTTGGTCCCTATGGCTACACCTTC.

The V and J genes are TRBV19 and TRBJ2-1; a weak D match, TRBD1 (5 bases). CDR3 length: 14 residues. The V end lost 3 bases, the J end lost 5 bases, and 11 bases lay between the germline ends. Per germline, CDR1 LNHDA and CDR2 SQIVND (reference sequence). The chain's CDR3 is CASSIAGFNNEQFF. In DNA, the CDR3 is TGTGCCAGTAGTATCGCAGGGTTTAACAATGAGCAGTTCTTC.

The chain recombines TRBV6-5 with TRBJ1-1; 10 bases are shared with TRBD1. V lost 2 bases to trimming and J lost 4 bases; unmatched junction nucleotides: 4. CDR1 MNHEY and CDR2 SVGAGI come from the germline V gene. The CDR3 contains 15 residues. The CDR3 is CASSYTRDRGTEAFF. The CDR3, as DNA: TGTGCCAGCAGTTACACCCGGGACAGGGGCACTGAAGCTTTCTTT.